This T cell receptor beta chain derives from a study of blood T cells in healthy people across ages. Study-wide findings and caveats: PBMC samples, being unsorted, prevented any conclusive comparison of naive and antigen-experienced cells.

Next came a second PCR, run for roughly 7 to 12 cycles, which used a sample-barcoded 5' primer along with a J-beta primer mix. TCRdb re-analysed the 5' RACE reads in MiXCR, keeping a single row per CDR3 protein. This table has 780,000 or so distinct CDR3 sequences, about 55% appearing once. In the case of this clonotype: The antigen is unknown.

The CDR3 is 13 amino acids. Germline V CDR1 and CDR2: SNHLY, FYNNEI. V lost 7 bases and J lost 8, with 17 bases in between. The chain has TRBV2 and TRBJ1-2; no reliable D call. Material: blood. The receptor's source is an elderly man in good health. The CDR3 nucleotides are TGTGCCAGCACCGGGCCGGGAGAGAGCGGCTACACCTTC. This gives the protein CASTGPGESGYTF.